Described below is a single TCR beta chain sequence and its context. In assigning cohorts, the study relied on participant-reported clinical history. Two consecutive negative NP/OP PCR tests, clearance, or resolved symptoms defined Cohort 3 recovery. Assay: immunoSEQ multiplex PCR; the TCRdb copy retains only in-frame clones and omits some. In the table there are some 130,000 clones, 80% to 90% of which are singletons. The record originates from a study of blood T cell repertoires in COVID-19. Overall study context: The study drew acute and convalescent COVID-19 samples from the United States, Italy and Spain. In each case, the material was cDNA or gDNA derived from T cells, B-cell-depleted T cells, or PBMCs.

From germline, CDR1 is KGHDR and CDR2 SFDVKD. This CDR3 comprises 13 residues. Trimming stripped 7 bases from V and 5 bases from J, with 11 bases between. V gene TRBV24-1 combines with J gene TRBJ1-5; no clear D. Sequencing input: PBMCs or T cells enriched from blood (not recorded which). The sequence derives from a man over 45 who had recovered from COVID-19. The CDR3 region is CATRSAGDQPQHF. The CDR3 coding sequence is TGTGCCACCAGATCGGCGGGTGATCAGCCCCAGCATTTT.